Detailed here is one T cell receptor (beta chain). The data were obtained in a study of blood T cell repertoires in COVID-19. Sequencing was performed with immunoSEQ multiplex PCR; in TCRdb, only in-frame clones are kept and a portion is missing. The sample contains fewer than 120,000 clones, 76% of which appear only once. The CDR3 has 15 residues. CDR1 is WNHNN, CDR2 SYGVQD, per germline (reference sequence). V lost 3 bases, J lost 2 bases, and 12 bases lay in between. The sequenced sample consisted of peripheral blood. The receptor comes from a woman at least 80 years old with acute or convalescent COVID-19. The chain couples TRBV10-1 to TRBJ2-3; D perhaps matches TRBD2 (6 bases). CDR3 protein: CASSDGAGTTDTQYF. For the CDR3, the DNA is TGCGCCAGCAGTGACGGCGCGGGGACCACAGATACGCAGTATTTT.